Shown below are 25 T cell receptor beta chains from a single sample sequenced in a study of OX40 agonist ivuxolimab in advanced cancers. Sequencing used immunoSEQ multiplex PCR; TCRdb keeps in-frame clones, though not all of them. The sample yields around 18,000 clones, about 90% seen once. The specimen was CD4+ or CD8+ T cells sorted from blood, collected in a trial of the OX40 agonist ivuxolimab. All receptors come from an adult with an advanced solid tumor such as melanoma, head and neck, liver or kidney cancer.

This clone was found a few times. The V call is TRBV6-5, the J call TRBJ2-7; TRBD2 matches at 11 bases. The CDR3 has 13 residues. The trim removed 8 bases at V and 5 bases at J, leaving 5 bases unmatched. CDR1 is MNHEY and CDR2 is SVGAGI in the germline V gene. The CDR3 protein is CASGLLAGDEQYF. The CDR3 DNA reads TGTGCCAGCGGCTTACTAGCGGGAGACGAGCAGTACTTC.

The rearrangement joins TRBV7-9 to TRBJ1-1, with 8 bases that match TRBD1. The germline gives CDR1 SEHNR, CDR2 FQNEAQ (reference sequence). CDR3 size: 15 residues. Trimming removed 5 bases from V and 6 bases from J; junction bases left unmatched: 11. The CDR3 sequence: CASSPTDRGLSEAFF. In DNA form, the CDR3 reads TGTGCCAGCAGCCCCACCGACAGGGGTCTGTCTGAAGCTTTCTTT. Complete variable domain (other parts from reference TRBV7-9 and TRBJ1-1): DTGVSQNPRHKITKRGQNVTFRCDPISEHNRLYWYRQTLGQGPEFLTYFQNEAQLEKSRLLSDRFSAERPKGSFSTLEIQRTEQGDSAMYLCASSPTDRGLSEAFFGQGTRLTVV.

This chain uses TRBV13 with TRBJ2-7, with TRBD2 as a possible D gene (6 bases). The ends were cut back, 8 bases at V and 6 bases at J, with 14 bases in the middle. Germline loops: CDR1 PRHDT, CDR2 FYEKMQ (reference sequence). The CDR3 length is 12 residues. CDR3 DNA sequence: TGTGCCAGCGGAACTAGCTGGCTCGAGCAGTACTTC. As protein: CASGTSWLEQYF.

V and J are TRBV7-8 and TRBJ2-7; TRBD2 is a possible D gene (5 bases). The ends were cut back, 9 bases at V and 2 bases at J, with 14 bases in the middle. This CDR3 spans 13 amino acids. In germline, CDR1 is SGHVS, CDR2 FQNEAQ. CDR3: CASGGGYAYEQYF. CDR3 nucleotide sequence: TGTGCCAGTGGCGGCGGGTATGCCTACGAGCAGTACTTC.

The V call is TRBV5-6, the J call TRBJ2-3; perhaps TRBD1 as D (7 bases). V was cut by 4 bases and J by 6 bases, with 9 bases left in between. This CDR3 is 12 amino acids long. Germline loops: CDR1 SGHDT, CDR2 YYEEEE. The CDR3: CASSPGGDTQYF. CDR3 in DNA: TGTGCCAGCAGCCCAGGGGGGGATACGCAGTATTTT.

This sequence joins TRBV4-2 and TRBJ2-2; no firm D call. The CDR3 extends over 15 amino acids. With 5 bases removed from V and 1 base from J, the gap between germline ends came to 11 bases. Germline-derived CDR1 and CDR2 are LGHNA and YNFKEQ. The CDR3 spells CASSGLDGNTGELFF. In DNA, the CDR3 is TGTGCCAGCAGCGGATTGGACGGGAACACCGGGGAGCTGTTTTTT.

This sequence joins TRBV19 and TRBJ2-7; the D is unclear. Trimming removed 1 base from V and 3 bases from J, with 10 bases in between. The CDR3 loop spans 14 amino acids. Germline V gene data show CDR1 as LNHDA and CDR2 as SQIVND (reference sequence). Here the CDR3 reads CASSIGDSLYEQYF. The CDR3 DNA follows: TGTGCCAGTAGTATAGGGGATTCCCTCTACGAGCAGTACTTC.

This clone was seen once. V gene TRBV5-1 combines with J gene TRBJ2-7; D remains ambiguous. The V gene's germline CDR1 is SGHRS and CDR2 YFSETQ. V lost 0 bases and J lost 3, with 4 bases in between. The CDR3 consists of 12 residues. The CDR3 is CASSLADYEQYF. CDR3 in DNA: TGCGCCAGCAGCTTGGCCGACTACGAGCAGTACTTC.

The V call is TRBV7-2, the J call TRBJ2-7; D is uncertain. This CDR3 has 13 residues. Trimming removed 4 bases from V and 6 bases from J, with 13 bases in between. Germline CDR1 and CDR2: SGHTA and FQGNSA. CDR3 protein: CASSSAGSLEQYF. CDR3 bases: TGTGCCAGCAGCTCCGCTGGATCCCTCGAGCAGTACTTC.

This chain uses TRBV6-5 with TRBJ2-7, with TRBD2 identical over 9 bases. The V segment lost 5 bases and the J segment 9 bases; nucleotides outside the gene matches: 11. The CDR3 loop spans 14 amino acids. The germline gives CDR1 MNHEY, CDR2 SVGAGI. CDR3 coding DNA: TGTGCCAGCAGTGGGGCAGCGGGGGGTCTTGGGCAGTACTTC. This sequence encodes CASSGAAGGLGQYF.

The chain uses TRBV5-1 and TRBJ2-5; 8 bases fit TRBD1. Per germline, CDR1 SGHRS and CDR2 YFSETQ. This CDR3 spans 15 amino acids. The junction had 7 bases not matched to a gene; V was cut back by 4 bases and J by 2 bases. CDR3 coding DNA: TGCGCCAGCAGCCTCTCGACAGGGGCTCAAGAGACCCAGTACTTC. It yields the protein CASSLSTGAQETQYF.

This chain links TRBV7-3 with TRBJ2-3; D remains unclear. Trimming stripped 4 bases from V and 0 bases from J, with 8 bases between. The CDR3 runs to 14 residues. Germline V gene data show CDR1 as SGHTA and CDR2 as FQGTGA. Written as DNA, the CDR3 is TGTGCCAGCAGCTCCCTGGGAAGCACAGATACGCAGTATTTT. Amino acids: CASSSLGSTDTQYF.

The V gene is TRBV6-4, the J gene TRBJ2-3; TRBD2 matches 8 bases. This CDR3 contains 15 residues. After removal of 5 bases from V and 3 bases from J, the junction contained 7 bases not matched to a gene. Germline V CDR1 and CDR2: MRHNA, SNTAGT. The CDR3 DNA is TGTGCCAGCAGTCAGACTAGCGTCGTGACAGATACGCAGTATTTT. Translation gives CASSQTSVVTDTQYF.

V gene TRBV12-5 combines with J gene TRBJ2-3; unclear D gene. CDR1 is LGHNT and CDR2 is FRNRAP in the germline V gene. Trimming shortened V by 3 bases and J by 2 bases, and 6 bases separated the two germline ends. The CDR3 is 13 amino acids. The CDR3 DNA reads TGTGCTAGTGGTTTCCAGGCCACAGATACGCAGTATTTT. Amino acid sequence: CASGFQATDTQYF.

This chain links TRBV28 with TRBJ2-4; TRBD1 might be the D (6 bases). CDR3 size: 13 residues. Trimming pared 5 bases from V and 9 bases from J, leaving 14 bases between. Germline loops: CDR1 MDHEN, CDR2 SYDVKM. The CDR3 sequence is CASSRSTGPIQYF. CDR3 DNA: TGTGCCAGCAGTAGAAGCACAGGGCCCATTCAGTACTTC.

The rearrangement joins TRBV11-3 to TRBJ2-5, with D possibly TRBD2 on 5 matching bases. This CDR3 comprises 14 residues. The V and J ends lost 8 bases and 5 bases respectively, with 18 bases between them. Germline CDR1 SGHNT, CDR2 YENEEA. The CDR3: CASSKRETGETQYF. In DNA form, the CDR3 reads TGTGCCAGCTCAAAAAGGGAGACGGGGGAGACCCAGTACTTC.

The gene calls are TRBV11-2 and TRBJ2-6; 7 positions match TRBD1. The CDR3 covers 16 residues. Germline CDR1 and CDR2: SGHAT and FQNNGV. The junction had 6 bases not matched to a gene; V was cut back by 5 bases and J by 2 bases. CDR3 sequence: CASSPPDRAGANVLTF. The CDR3 bases are TGTGCCAGCAGCCCCCCTGACAGGGCTGGGGCCAACGTCCTGACTTTC.

Written as DNA, the CDR3 is TGTGCCAGCAGCACCGGGACAGGGGGCGCAACCTATGGCTACACCTTC. Protein product: CASSTGTGGATYGYTF. This sequence joins TRBV5-5 and TRBJ1-2, with TRBD1 identical over 12 bases. CDR3 length: 16 amino acids. With 4 bases clipped from V and 4 bases from J, the junction kept 8 bases outside the gene matches. Germline V gene lookup returns CDR1 SGHKS and CDR2 YYEKEE (reference sequence).

This rearrangement joins TRBV19 to TRBJ1-1, with D possibly being TRBD1 (5 bases). The germline V gene encodes CDR1 LNHDA and CDR2 SQIVND (reference sequence). V was trimmed by 1 base and J by 5 bases, leaving 14 bases between them. The CDR3 covers 15 residues. CDR3: CASSIGPGVGTEAFF. In nucleotides, the CDR3 is TGTGCCAGTAGTATAGGCCCGGGGGTCGGGACTGAAGCTTTCTTT.

This chain links TRBV28 with TRBJ2-7, with 14 bases matching TRBD2. Germline lookup yields CDR1 MDHEN and CDR2 SYDVKM. J lost 3 bases, V lost 2 bases, and 6 bases had no gene match. CDR3 size: 17 residues. CDR3 residues: CASSLPPGTSGSYEQYF. The CDR3 bases are TGTGCCAGCAGTTTACCACCCGGGACTAGCGGGAGCTACGAGCAGTACTTC.

The table lists this clone with a count of one. The rearrangement joins TRBV11-2 to TRBJ2-1, with D uncertain. V was shortened by 0 bases and J by 4 bases, with 10 bases between the two germline ends. The CDR3 loop spans 15 amino acids. CDR1 and CDR2 from the germline V gene are SGHAT and FQNNGV. The CDR3, as DNA: TGTGCCAGCAGCTTAGAAGCGCCCCATTACAATGAGCAGTTCTTC. Its protein is CASSLEAPHYNEQFF.

The chain employs TRBV4-1 and TRBJ2-1; D is unresolved. The V gene's germline CDR1 is MGHRA and CDR2 YSYEKL. Trimming shortened V by 3 bases and J by 8 bases, and 14 bases separated the two germline ends. This CDR3 contains 14 residues. The CDR3 coding sequence is TGCGCCAGCAGCCAGGGAATAGAGGTGTATGAGCAGTTCTTC. It codes for CASSQGIEVYEQFF.

CDR3 DNA sequence: TGTGCCAGCAGTATATTTGCGGGGGGATCTGAAGCTTTCTTT. As protein: CASSIFAGGSEAFF. The V and J genes are TRBV6-5 and TRBJ1-1; a possible D gene is TRBD1 (5 bases). Trimming cost V 5 bases and J 6 bases, with 16 bases left between them. The CDR3 extends over 14 amino acids. Germline V gene data show CDR1 as MNHEY and CDR2 as SVGAGI.

The gene calls are TRBV9 and TRBJ1-2; possibly TRBD1 for D (5 bases). Germline-derived CDR1 and CDR2 are SGDLS and YYNGEE. This CDR3 has 14 amino acids. V was cut by 3 bases and J by 4 bases, with 13 bases left in between. DNA for the CDR3: TGTGCCAGCAGCGGCCCCGGGACGCGCTATGGCTACACCTTC. As protein: CASSGPGTRYGYTF.

This chain uses TRBV9 with TRBJ2-7; 9 nucleotides line up with TRBD2. The length of the CDR3 is 16 residues. Germline lookup yields CDR1 SGDLS and CDR2 YYNGEE. The V segment lost 0 bases and the J segment 3 bases; nucleotides outside the gene matches: 7. The CDR3 sequence: CASSVGASGANYEQYF. CDR3 coding DNA: TGTGCCAGCAGCGTAGGGGCTAGCGGGGCAAACTACGAGCAGTACTTC.